This entry is about one TCR beta chain. Its antigen is currently unknown. This CDR3 spans 16 amino acids. Libraries were prepared by immunoSEQ multiplex PCR; TCRdb keeps only in-frame clonotypes and omits some of them. The table lists some 120,000 clones, 86% of them singletons. This sample was included in a study of T cell responses to AZD1222 COVID-19 vaccine. The study, taken as a whole, reports: Clonal diversity was possibly underestimated, and the donors were mostly white British, with more females.

The TCR comes from an adult in good health. V and J are TRBV21-1 and TRBJ1-4; the table gives TRBD1 as D, unverified against the DNA. TRBV21-1 constitutes a pseudogene. The sequencing here drew on peripheral blood, taken on day 0 of AZD1222 vaccination. The CDR3 nucleotides read TGTGCCAGCAGCATGGGACAGTTGAAGAGACGAGCAAAACTGTTTTTT. Translated, it gives CASSMGQLKRRAKLFF.